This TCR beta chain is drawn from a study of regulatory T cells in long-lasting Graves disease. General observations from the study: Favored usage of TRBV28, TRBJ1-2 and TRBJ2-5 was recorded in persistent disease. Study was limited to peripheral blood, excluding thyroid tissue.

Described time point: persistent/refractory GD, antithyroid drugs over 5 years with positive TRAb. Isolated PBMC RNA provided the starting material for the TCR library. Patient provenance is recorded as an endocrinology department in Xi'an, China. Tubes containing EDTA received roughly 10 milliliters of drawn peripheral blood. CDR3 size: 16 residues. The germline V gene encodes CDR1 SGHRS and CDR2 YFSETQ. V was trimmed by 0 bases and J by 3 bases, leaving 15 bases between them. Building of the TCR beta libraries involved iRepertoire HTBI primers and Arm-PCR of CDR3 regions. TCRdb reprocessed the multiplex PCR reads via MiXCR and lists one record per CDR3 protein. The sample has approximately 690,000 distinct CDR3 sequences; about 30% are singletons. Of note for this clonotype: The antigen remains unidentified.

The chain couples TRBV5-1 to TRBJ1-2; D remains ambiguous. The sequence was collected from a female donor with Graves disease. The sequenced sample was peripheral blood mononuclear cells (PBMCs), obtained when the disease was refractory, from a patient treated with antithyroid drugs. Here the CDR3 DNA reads TGCGCCAGCAGCTTGGGTGTCGGAGTGCGGGACTATGGCTACACCTTC. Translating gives CASSLGVGVRDYGYTF.